This entry describes one TCR beta chain. It was during active infection that Seattle patients were enrolled and then longitudinally followed. Germline CDR1 and CDR2: MNHNS and SASEGT. This CDR3 is built from 13 residues. V was clipped by 3 bases and J by 1 base, with 6 bases between them. Per the authors' pipeline: Estimation of nucleated cell counts was performed using reference gene primer amplification. Method: immunoSEQ multiplex PCR; TCRdb's copy keeps in-frame clones and lacks some. That table is the source of V, J and clone size, and D and trimming were worked out from the DNA. The repertoire holds 130,000 to 150,000 clones, with roughly 85% as singletons. The data were taken from a study of blood T cell repertoires in COVID-19. Study in general: There were acute and convalescent COVID-19 samples, and they came from the United States, Italy and Spain. T cells, B-cell-depleted T cells, or PBMCs supplied cDNA or gDNA.

The sample was peripheral blood. The TCR was taken from a woman between 55 and 75 years old with COVID-19, enrolled during active disease. J is TRBJ1-1 and V is TRBV6-1; D is ambiguous. This CDR3 reads CASSDNTNTEAFF. In DNA form, the CDR3 reads TGTGCCAGCAGTGATAACACGAACACTGAAGCTTTCTTT.